This paragraph covers one TCR beta chain sequence. This entry is derived from a study of blood T cell repertoires in COVID-19. Repertoires were generated with immunoSEQ multiplex PCR, while TCRdb's copy carries only in-frame clones and drops some. The table lists approximately 530,000 clones, about 89% of them singletons. This CDR3 spans 14 amino acids. The germline CDR1 and CDR2 sequences are SGHNT and YYREEE (reference sequence). The V and J ends lost 0 bases and 0 bases respectively, with 6 bases between them. The sample comprised peripheral blood. This receptor was identified in a woman between 50 and 59 years old with COVID-19, enrolled during active disease. The rearrangement uses TRBV5-4 and TRBJ1-1; D gene uncertain. The CDR3 here is CASSLATVNTEAFF. The CDR3 DNA sequence: TGTGCCAGCAGCTTGGCCACAGTGAACACTGAAGCTTTCTTT.